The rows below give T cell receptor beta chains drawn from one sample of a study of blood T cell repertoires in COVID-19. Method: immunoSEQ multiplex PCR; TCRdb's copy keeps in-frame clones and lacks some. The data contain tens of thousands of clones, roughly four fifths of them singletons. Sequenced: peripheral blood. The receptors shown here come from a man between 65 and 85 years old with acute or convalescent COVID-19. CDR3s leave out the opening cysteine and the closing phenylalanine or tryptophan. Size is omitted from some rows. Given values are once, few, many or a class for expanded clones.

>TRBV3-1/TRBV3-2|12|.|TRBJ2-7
ASSRGTGSRKQY
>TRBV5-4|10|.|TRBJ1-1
ASSWGGGEAF
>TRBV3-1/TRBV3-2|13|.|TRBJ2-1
ASSRTRTGGFEQF
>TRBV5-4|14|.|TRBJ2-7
ASSSEMTSGGYEQY
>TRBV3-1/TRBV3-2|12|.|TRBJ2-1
ASSPSMGLNEQF
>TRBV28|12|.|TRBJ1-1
ASSTPPGGAEAF
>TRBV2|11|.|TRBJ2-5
ASKGQGAETQY
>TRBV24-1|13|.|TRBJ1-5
ATSAGQGSNQPQH
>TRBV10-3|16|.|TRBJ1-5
AISGAGGAGRSNQPQH
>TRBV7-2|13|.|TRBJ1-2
ASSSSTGGIYGYT
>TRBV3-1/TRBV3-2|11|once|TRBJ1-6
ASSQKGVSPLH
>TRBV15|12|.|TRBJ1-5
ATSLRGGNQPQH
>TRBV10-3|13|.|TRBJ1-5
AIRATGFGNQPQH
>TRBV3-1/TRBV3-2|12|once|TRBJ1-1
ASSQQGFDTEAF
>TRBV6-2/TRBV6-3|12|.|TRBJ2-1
ASSYPTRHNEQF
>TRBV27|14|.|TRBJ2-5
ASSTWTSGRQETQY
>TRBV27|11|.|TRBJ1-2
ASSSTGSYGYT